This T cell receptor beta chain emerged from a study of control samples from healthy donors and cancer patients. The protocol was immunoSEQ multiplex PCR, while the TCRdb copy is restricted to in-frame clones and leaves out a portion. The sample lists 200,000 or so clones, 85% to 95% occurring once. Sequenced material: blood. This TCR derives from a man aged 45-65 years in good health.

CDR3 sequence: CASILPRDRGPGYTF. The DNA for the CDR3 is TGTGCCAGCATCCTACCCCGGGACAGGGGGCCTGGCTACACCTTC. The chain carries TRBV27 and TRBJ1-2; the match to TRBD1 covers 12 bases. With 7 bases clipped from V and 7 bases from J, the junction kept 10 bases outside the gene matches. This CDR3 comprises 15 residues. Germline assignment: CDR1 MNHEY and CDR2 SMNVEV (reference sequence).